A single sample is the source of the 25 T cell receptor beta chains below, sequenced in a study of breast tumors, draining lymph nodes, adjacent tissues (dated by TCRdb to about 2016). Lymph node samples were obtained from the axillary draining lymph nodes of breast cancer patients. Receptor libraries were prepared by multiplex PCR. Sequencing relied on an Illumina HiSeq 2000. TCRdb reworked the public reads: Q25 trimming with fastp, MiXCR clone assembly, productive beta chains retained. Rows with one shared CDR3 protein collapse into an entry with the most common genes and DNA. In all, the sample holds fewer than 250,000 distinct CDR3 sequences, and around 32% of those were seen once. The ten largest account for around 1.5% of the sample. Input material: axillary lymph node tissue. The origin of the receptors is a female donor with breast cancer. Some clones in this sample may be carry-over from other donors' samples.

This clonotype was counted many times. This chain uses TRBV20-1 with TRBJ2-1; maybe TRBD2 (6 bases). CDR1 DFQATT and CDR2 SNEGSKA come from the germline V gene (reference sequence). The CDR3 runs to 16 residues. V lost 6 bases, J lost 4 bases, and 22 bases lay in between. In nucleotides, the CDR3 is TGCAGTGCGGATAGGGGACTTTCGCAGACATACAATGAGCAGTTCTTC. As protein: CSADRGLSQTYNEQFF.

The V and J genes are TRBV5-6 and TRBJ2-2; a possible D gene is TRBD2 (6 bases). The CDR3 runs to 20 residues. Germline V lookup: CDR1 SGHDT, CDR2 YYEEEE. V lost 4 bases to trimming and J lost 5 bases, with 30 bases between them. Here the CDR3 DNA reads TGTGCCAGCAGCCCGACCGCTTTAGGTACCTTAGCGGAAGGGACCGGGGAGCTGTTTTTT. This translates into CASSPTALGTLAEGTGELFF.

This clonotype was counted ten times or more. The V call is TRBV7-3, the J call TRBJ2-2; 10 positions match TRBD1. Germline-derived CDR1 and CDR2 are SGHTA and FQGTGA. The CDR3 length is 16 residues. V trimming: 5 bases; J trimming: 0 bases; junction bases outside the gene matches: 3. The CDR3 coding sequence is TGTGCCAGCAGCCTGACAGGGGGCTCGAACACCGGGGAGCTGTTTTTT. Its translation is CASSLTGGSNTGELFF.

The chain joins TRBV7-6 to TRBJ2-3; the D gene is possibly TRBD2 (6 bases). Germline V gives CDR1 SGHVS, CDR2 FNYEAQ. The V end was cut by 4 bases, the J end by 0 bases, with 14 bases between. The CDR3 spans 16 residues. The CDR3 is CASSSLATLSTDTQYF. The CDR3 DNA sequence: TGTGCCAGCAGCTCACTAGCAACTTTAAGCACAGATACGCAGTATTTT.

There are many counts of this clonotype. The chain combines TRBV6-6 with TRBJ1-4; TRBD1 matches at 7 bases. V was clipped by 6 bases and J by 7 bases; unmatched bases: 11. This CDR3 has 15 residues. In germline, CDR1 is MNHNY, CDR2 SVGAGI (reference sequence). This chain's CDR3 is CASRRQGFFGEKLFF. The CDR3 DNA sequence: TGTGCCAGCAGACGACAGGGATTTTTTGGTGAAAAACTGTTTTTT.

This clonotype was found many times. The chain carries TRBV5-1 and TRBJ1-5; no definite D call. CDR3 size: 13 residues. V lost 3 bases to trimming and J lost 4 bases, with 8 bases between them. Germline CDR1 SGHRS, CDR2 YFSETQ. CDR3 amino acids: CASSSGKNQPQHF. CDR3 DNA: TGCGCCAGCAGCTCCGGGAAAAATCAGCCCCAGCATTTT.

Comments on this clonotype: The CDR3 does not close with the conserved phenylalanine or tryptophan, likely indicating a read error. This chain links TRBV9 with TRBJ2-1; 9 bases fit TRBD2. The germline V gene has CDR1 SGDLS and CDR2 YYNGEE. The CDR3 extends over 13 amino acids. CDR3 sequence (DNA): TGCGCCAGCAGCGCCCTACTAGCGGGTGGGCAGTTCTCC. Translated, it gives CASSALLAGGQFS.

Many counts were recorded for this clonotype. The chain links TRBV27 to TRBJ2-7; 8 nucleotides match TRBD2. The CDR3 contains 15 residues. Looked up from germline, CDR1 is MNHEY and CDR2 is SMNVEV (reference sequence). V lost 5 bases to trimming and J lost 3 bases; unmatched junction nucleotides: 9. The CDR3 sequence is CASSLIAGTNYEQYF. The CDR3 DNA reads TGTGCCAGCAGTCTAATAGCGGGGACGAACTACGAGCAGTACTTC.

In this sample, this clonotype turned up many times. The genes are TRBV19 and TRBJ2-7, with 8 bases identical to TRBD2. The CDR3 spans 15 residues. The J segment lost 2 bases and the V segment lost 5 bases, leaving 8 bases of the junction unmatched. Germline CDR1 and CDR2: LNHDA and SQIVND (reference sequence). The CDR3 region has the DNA TGTGCCAGTAGTGTACTAGCGGAGCCCCCCTACGAGCAGTACTTC. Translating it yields CASSVLAEPPYEQYF. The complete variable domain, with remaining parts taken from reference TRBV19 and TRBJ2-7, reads DGGITQSPKYLFRKEGQNVTLSCEQNLNHDAMYWYRQDPGQGLRLIYYSQIVNDFQKGDIAEGYSVSREKKESFPLTVTSAQKNPTAFYLCASSVLAEPPYEQYFGPGTRLTVT.

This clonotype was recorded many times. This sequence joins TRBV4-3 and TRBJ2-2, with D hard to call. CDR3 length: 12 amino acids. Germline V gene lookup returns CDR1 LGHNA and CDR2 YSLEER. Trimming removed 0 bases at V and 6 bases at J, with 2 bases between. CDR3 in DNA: TGCGCCAGCAGCCAAGAGGCCGGGGAGCTGTTTTTT. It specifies CASSQEAGELFF.

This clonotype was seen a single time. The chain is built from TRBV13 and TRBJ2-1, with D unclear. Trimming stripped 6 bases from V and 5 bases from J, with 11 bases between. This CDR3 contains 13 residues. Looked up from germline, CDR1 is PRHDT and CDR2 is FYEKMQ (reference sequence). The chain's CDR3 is CASSSAKDNEQFF. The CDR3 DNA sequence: TGTGCCAGCAGTTCGGCAAAGGACAATGAGCAGTTCTTC. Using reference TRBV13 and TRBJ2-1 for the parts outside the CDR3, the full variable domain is AAGVIQSPRHLIKEKRETATLKCYPIPRHDTVYWYQQGPGQDPQFLISFYEKMQSDKGSIPDRFSAQQFSDYHSELNMSSLELGDSALYFCASSSAKDNEQFFGPGTRLTVL.

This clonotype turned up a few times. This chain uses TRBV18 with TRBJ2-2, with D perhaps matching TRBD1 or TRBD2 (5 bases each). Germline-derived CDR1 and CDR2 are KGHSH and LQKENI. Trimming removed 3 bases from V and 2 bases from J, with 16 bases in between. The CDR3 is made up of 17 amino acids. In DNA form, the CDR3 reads TGTGCCAGCTCACCGGGACCACGGATGCGAAACACCGGGGAGCTGTTTTTT. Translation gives CASSPGPRMRNTGELFF.

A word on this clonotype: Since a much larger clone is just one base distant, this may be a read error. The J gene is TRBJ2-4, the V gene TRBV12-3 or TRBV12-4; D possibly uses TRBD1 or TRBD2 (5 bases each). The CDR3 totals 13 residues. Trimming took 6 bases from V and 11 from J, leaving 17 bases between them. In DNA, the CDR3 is TGTGCCAGCAGGGGGACCGAAGGGGACGTTCAGTACTTC. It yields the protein CASRGTEGDVQYF.

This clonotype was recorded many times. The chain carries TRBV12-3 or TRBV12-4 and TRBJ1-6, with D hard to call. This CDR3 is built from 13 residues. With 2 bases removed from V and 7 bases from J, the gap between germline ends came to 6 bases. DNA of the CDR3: TGTGCCAGCAGTTTATTGGAGAATTCACCCCTCCACTTT. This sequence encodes CASSLLENSPLHF.

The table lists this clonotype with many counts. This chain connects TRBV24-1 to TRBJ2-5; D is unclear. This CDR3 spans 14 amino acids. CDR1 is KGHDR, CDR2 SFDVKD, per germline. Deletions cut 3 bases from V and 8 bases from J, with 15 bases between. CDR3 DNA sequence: TGTGCCACCAGTGATCCTACACCTCCAGCAACCCAGTACTTC. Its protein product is CATSDPTPPATQYF.

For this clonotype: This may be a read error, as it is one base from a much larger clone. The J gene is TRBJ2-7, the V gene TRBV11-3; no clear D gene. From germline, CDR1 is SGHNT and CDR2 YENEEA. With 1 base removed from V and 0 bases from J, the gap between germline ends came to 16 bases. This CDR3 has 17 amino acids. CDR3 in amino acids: CASSLVGGATLSYEQYF. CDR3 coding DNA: TGTGCCAGCAGCTTAGTCGGTGGCGCGACTCTCTCCTACGAGCAGTACTTC.

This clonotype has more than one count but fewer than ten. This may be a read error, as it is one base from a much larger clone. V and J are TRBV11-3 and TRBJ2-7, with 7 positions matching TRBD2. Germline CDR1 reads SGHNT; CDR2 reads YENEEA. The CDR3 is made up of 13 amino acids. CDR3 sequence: CASREDVSSEQYF. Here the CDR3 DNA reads TGTGCCAGCCGGGAGGACGTCTCCTCCGAGCAGTACTTC.

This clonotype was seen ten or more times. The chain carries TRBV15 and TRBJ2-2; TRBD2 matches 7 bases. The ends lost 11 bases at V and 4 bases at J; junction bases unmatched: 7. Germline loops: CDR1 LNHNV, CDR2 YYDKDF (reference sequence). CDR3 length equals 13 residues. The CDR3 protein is CAGGGRPTGELFF. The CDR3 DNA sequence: TGTGCCGGGGGGGGGAGGCCCACCGGGGAGCTGTTTTTT.

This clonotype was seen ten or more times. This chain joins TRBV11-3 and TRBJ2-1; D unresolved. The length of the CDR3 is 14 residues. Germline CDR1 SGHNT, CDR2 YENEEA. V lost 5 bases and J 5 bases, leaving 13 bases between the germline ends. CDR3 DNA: TGTGCCAGCAGCCCAGATGGAGACCACAATGAGCAGTTCTTC. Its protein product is CASSPDGDHNEQFF.

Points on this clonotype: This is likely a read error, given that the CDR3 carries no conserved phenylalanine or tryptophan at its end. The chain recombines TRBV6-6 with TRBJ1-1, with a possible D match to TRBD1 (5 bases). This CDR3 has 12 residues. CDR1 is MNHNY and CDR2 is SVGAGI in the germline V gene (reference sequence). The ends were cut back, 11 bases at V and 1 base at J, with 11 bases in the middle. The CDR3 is CAGGGGNTEAFV. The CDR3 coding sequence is TGTGCCGGGGGGGGAGGGAACACTGAAGCTTTCGTT.

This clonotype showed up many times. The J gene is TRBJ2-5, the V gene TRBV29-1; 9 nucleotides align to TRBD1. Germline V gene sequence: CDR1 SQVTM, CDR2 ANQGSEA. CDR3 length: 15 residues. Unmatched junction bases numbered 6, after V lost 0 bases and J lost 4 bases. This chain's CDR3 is CSVEDRSTGGETQYF. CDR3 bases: TGCAGCGTTGAAGATCGGTCGACAGGGGGAGAGACCCAGTACTTC.

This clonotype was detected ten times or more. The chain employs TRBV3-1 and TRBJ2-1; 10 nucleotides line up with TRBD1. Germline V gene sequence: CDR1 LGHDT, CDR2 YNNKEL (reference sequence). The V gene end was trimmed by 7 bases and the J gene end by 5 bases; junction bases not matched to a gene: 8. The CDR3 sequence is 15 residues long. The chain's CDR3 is CASNPSGTGDNEQFF. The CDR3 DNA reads TGTGCCAGCAACCCCTCCGGGACAGGGGACAATGAGCAGTTCTTC.

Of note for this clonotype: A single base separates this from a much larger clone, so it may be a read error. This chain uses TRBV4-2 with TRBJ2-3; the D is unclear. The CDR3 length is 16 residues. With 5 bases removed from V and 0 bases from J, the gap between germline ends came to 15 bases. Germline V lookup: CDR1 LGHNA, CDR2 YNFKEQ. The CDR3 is CASSKASGQSTDTQYF. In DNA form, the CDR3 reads TGTGCCAGCAGCAAAGCCTCGGGTCAAAGCACAGATACGCAGTATTTT.

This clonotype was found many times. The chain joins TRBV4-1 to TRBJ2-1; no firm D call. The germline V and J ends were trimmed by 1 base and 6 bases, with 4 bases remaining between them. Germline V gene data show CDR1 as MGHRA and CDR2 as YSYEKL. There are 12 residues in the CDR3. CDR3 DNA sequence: TGCGCCAGCAGCCAAGCGCGCAATGAGCAGTTCTTC. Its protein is CASSQARNEQFF.

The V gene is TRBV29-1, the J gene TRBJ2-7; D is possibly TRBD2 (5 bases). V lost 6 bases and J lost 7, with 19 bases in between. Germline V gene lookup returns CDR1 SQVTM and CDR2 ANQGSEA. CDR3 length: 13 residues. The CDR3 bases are TGCAGCGTCGGTCCGGGAACAGCCTCGGAGCAGTACTTC. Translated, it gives CSVGPGTASEQYF.